Below, 20 T cell receptor beta chains from the same sample are listed, as sequenced in a study of blood T cell repertoires in COVID-19. Method: immunoSEQ multiplex PCR; TCRdb's copy keeps in-frame clones and lacks some. The sample yields a few hundred thousand clones, about 89% seen once. The sequenced sample was PBMCs or T cells enriched from blood (not recorded which). Source of these receptors: a middle-aged man who had recovered from COVID-19.

V is TRBV6-4 and J is TRBJ2-3, with 7 bases aligning to TRBD1. With V trimmed by 3 bases and J by 5 bases, 8 bases remained unmatched. The CDR3 consists of 15 residues. Per the germline V gene, CDR1 is MRHNA and CDR2 is SNTAGT. CDR3 bases: TGTGCCAGCAGTGAGACATCAGGGGGACGAGATACGCAGTATTTT. This translates into CASSETSGGRDTQYF.

The CDR3 is CASSKDSSYNSPLHF. CDR3 sequence (DNA): TGTGCCAGCAGCAAAGACAGCTCCTATAATTCACCCCTCCACTTT. The chain recombines TRBV6-2 or TRBV6-3 with TRBJ1-6; D may be TRBD1 (5 bases). V lost 6 bases to trimming and J lost 0 bases, with 9 bases between them. The CDR3 loop spans 15 amino acids. From germline, CDR1 is MNHEY and CDR2 SVGEGT.

J is TRBJ2-7 and V is TRBV7-9; 7 bases match TRBD1. V trimming: 4 bases; J trimming: 2 bases; junction bases outside the gene matches: 5. This CDR3 is built from 14 residues. Germline values: CDR1 SEHNR, CDR2 FQNEAQ (reference sequence). The CDR3: CASSSTGNPYEQYF. The CDR3 DNA follows: TGTGCCAGCAGCTCGACAGGGAACCCCTACGAGCAGTACTTC.

The chain has TRBV7-2 and TRBJ2-5; TRBD1 is a possible D gene (6 bases). Germline values: CDR1 SGHTA, CDR2 FQGNSA. This CDR3 contains 14 residues. Trimming pared 5 bases from V and 1 base from J, leaving 11 bases between. The CDR3 loop reads CASSLQGSQETQYF. The CDR3 nucleotides read TGTGCCAGCAGCCTACAGGGATCCCAAGAGACCCAGTACTTC.

The chain carries TRBV9 and TRBJ1-3, with D uncertain. The CDR3 has 15 residues. V dropped 4 bases and J dropped 4 bases, with 15 bases sitting between them. The V gene's germline CDR1 is SGDLS and CDR2 YYNGEE. CDR3 loop: CASSPETGSGNTIYF. The CDR3 nucleotides are TGTGCCAGCAGCCCCGAGACGGGGTCGGGAAACACCATATATTTT. Drawing the rest from reference TRBV9 and TRBJ1-3, the complete variable domain is DSGVTQTPKHLITATGQRVTLRCSPRSGDLSVYWYQQSLDQGLQFLIQYYNGEERAKGNILERFSAQQFPDLHSELNLSSLELGDSALYFCASSPETGSGNTIYFGEGSWLTVV.

CDR3 loop: CASSQDPRGGSFGNTIYF. The CDR3 coding sequence is TGTGCCAGCAGCCAAGATCCCAGAGGGGGCTCGTTTGGAAACACCATATATTTT. The V and J genes are TRBV4-2 and TRBJ1-3; 7 bases line up with TRBD1. There are 18 residues in the CDR3. V gave up 0 bases and J gave up 3 bases; unmatched junction bases: 11. Per germline, CDR1 LGHNA and CDR2 YNFKEQ.

The rearrangement uses TRBV6-6 and TRBJ2-7; 7 nucleotides align to TRBD1. Per germline, CDR1 MNHNY and CDR2 SVGAGI (reference sequence). The CDR3 runs to 14 residues. V shed 6 bases, J shed 0 bases, and the junction held 5 bases outside the gene matches. This CDR3 reads CASSIDRDSYEQYF. In DNA, the CDR3 is TGTGCCAGCAGCATCGACAGGGACTCCTACGAGCAGTACTTC.

The rearrangement joins TRBV2 to TRBJ1-1; no clear D. The V end lost 3 bases, the J end lost 5 bases, and 10 bases lay between the germline ends. The germline CDR1 and CDR2 sequences are SNHLY and FYNNEI. This CDR3 has 13 amino acids. The DNA of the CDR3 is TGTGCCAGCAGTGACAGTGGCTGGACTGAAGCTTTCTTT. Protein product: CASSDSGWTEAFF. The full variable domain, rest sourced from reference TRBV2 and TRBJ1-1, is EPEVTQTPSHQVTQMGQEVILRCVPISNHLYFYWYRQILGQKVEFLVSFYNNEISEKSEIFDDQFSVERPDGSNFTLKIRSTKLEDSAMYFCASSDSGWTEAFFGQGTRLTVV.

The CDR3 spells CASSFKVNRRINEKLFF. As DNA, the CDR3 is TGTGCCAGCAGTTTCAAAGTTAATAGGAGAATTAATGAAAAACTGTTTTTT. This sequence joins TRBV27 and TRBJ1-4; D gene unclear. V lost 3 bases to trimming and J lost 4 bases, with 18 bases between them. Germline loops: CDR1 MNHEY, CDR2 SMNVEV (reference sequence). The CDR3 length is 17 residues.

This chain links TRBV5-4 with TRBJ1-6, with D perhaps matching TRBD1 (6 bases). This CDR3 has 17 residues. Per the germline V gene, CDR1 is SGHNT and CDR2 is YYREEE (reference sequence). Trimming shortened V by 4 bases and J by 0 bases, and 14 bases separated the two germline ends. CDR3 residues: CASSGGGGSSYNSPLHF. For the CDR3, the DNA is TGTGCCAGCAGCGGCGGGGGCGGGAGCTCCTATAATTCACCCCTCCACTTT.

V and J are TRBV5-1 and TRBJ1-6; 9 nucleotides line up with TRBD1. This CDR3 is 16 amino acids long. The trim removed 1 base at V and 4 bases at J, leaving 3 bases unmatched. Germline V gives CDR1 SGHRS, CDR2 YFSETQ. CDR3 nucleotide sequence: TGCGCCAGCAGCTTGCTTGGGACAGGGTATAATTCACCCCTCCACTTT. Its protein is CASSLLGTGYNSPLHF. The entire variable domain, with the rest obtained from reference TRBV5-1 and TRBJ1-6, is as follows: KAGVTQTPRYLIKTRGQQVTLSCSPISGHRSVSWYQQTPGQGLQFLFEYFSETQRNKGNFPGRFSGRQFSNSRSEMNVSTLELGDSALYLCASSLLGTGYNSPLHFGNGTRLTVT.

V is TRBV7-8 and J is TRBJ1-2; 7 bases align to TRBD1. The CDR3 loop spans 16 amino acids. Trimming at V came to 5 bases and at J to 0 bases, leaving 9 bases not matched to a gene. Germline V gene lookup returns CDR1 SGHVS and CDR2 FQNEAQ. CDR3 protein: CASSRGTATANYGYTF. The CDR3 nucleotides read TGTGCCAGCAGCCGCGGGACAGCGACAGCTAACTATGGCTACACCTTC.

The chain links TRBV11-3 to TRBJ2-1, with a possible D match to TRBD1 (5 bases). V dropped 5 bases and J dropped 0 bases, with 14 bases sitting between them. CDR3 size: 16 residues. From germline, CDR1 is SGHNT and CDR2 YENEEA. In DNA form, the CDR3 reads TGTGCCAGCAGCCCCGTTAGACAGAGCTCCTACAATGAGCAGTTCTTC. It encodes CASSPVRQSSYNEQFF.

J is TRBJ2-1 and V is TRBV3-1 (or the pseudogene TRBV3-2); D remains ambiguous. Per the germline V gene, CDR1 is LGHDT and CDR2 is YNNKEL (reference sequence). The CDR3 is made up of 11 amino acids. The ends were cut back, 4 bases at V and 6 bases at J, with 4 bases in the middle. The CDR3: CASSLLNEQFF. CDR3 nucleotides: TGTGCCAGCAGCCTCCTCAATGAGCAGTTCTTC.

The V gene is TRBV5-6, the J gene TRBJ2-7; the D is unclear. V was clipped by 4 bases and J by 3 bases, with 5 bases between them. Germline assignment: CDR1 SGHDT and CDR2 YYEEEE. The CDR3 contains 11 residues. The CDR3 nucleotides read TGTGCCAGCAGCACAATCTACGAGCAGTACTTC. Protein sequence: CASSTIYEQYF.

The chain combines TRBV11-3 with TRBJ2-3; 11 bases match TRBD2. V shed 5 bases, J shed 0 bases, and the junction held 16 bases outside the gene matches. The CDR3 has 20 residues. The germline V gene encodes CDR1 SGHNT and CDR2 YENEEA. CDR3 amino acids: CASSHTLIAGGQSSTDTQYF. CDR3 sequence (DNA): TGTGCCAGCAGCCACACCCTCATAGCGGGGGGGCAGTCAAGCACAGATACGCAGTATTTT.

The chain links TRBV4-3 to TRBJ2-7; 10 bases fit TRBD2. Trimming cost V 0 bases and J 2 bases; bases outside gene matches: 1. CDR3 length equals 15 residues. Germline V gene sequence: CDR1 LGHNA, CDR2 YSLEER. The DNA of the CDR3 is TGCGCCAGCAGCCAAGAACTAGCGGGACCCTACGAGCAGTACTTC. This encodes CASSQELAGPYEQYF.

The gene calls are TRBV4-1 and TRBJ1-1, with D uncertain. The CDR3 has 13 residues. Germline V lookup: CDR1 MGHRA, CDR2 YSYEKL. V was pared by 3 bases and J by 8 bases, with 13 bases between. CDR3 sequence: CASSQERTGEAFF. In DNA form, the CDR3 reads TGCGCCAGCAGCCAGGAAAGGACGGGGGAAGCTTTCTTT.

The gene calls are TRBV6-6 and TRBJ1-4; 8 bases fit TRBD1. Germline values: CDR1 MNHNY, CDR2 SVGAGI (reference sequence). Germline trimming cut 0 bases from V and 7 bases from J; bases unmatched to any gene: 7. The CDR3 totals 16 residues. The CDR3 sequence is CASSYSDGQGSEKLFF. The CDR3 DNA sequence: TGTGCCAGCAGTTACTCGGACGGACAGGGTAGTGAAAAACTGTTTTTT.

This chain connects TRBV5-6 to TRBJ1-6; 7 bases line up with TRBD1. With 0 bases clipped from V and 9 bases from J, the junction kept 0 bases outside the gene matches. CDR1 and CDR2 (germline): SGHDT, YYEEEE. CDR3 length: 13 amino acids. Written as DNA, the CDR3 is TGTGCCAGCAGCTTGGACAGGGGTTCACCCCTCCACTTT. Residues: CASSLDRGSPLHF.